Following are 29 T cell receptor beta chains from one sample sequenced in a study of T cell responses to AZD1222 COVID-19 vaccine. Profiling relied on immunoSEQ multiplex PCR, and the TCRdb table lists in-frame clones only, not all of them. The table includes around 60,000 clones, about 87% detected once. Sequences were derived from peripheral blood, sampled on day 0 of AZD1222 vaccination. These receptors came from an adult in good health.

The chain carries TRBV19 and TRBJ1-1; 11 nucleotides agree with TRBD1. The germline V gene encodes CDR1 LNHDA and CDR2 SQIVND (reference sequence). CDR3 length: 16 amino acids. The V segment lost 3 bases and the J segment 3 bases; nucleotides outside the gene matches: 6. CDR3 in DNA: TGTGCCAGTAGTATCCCTGGGACAGGGGGGTACACTGAAGCTTTCTTT. It specifies CASSIPGTGGYTEAFF.

The CDR3 region has the DNA TGTGCCAGCAGTTGGGACAGGGGAAACGAGCAGTACTTC. It translates to CASSWDRGNEQYF. V gene TRBV2 combines with J gene TRBJ2-7; 10 nucleotides align to TRBD1. This CDR3 has 13 residues. Germline-derived CDR1 and CDR2 are SNHLY and FYNNEI. V was clipped by 5 bases and J by 5 bases; unmatched bases: 3. The full variable domain, completed using reference TRBV2 and TRBJ2-7, is EPEVTQTPSHQVTQMGQEVILRCVPISNHLYFYWYRQILGQKVEFLVSFYNNEISEKSEIFDDQFSVERPDGSNFTLKIRSTKLEDSAMYFCASSWDRGNEQYFGPGTRLTVT.

This clone was seen just once. The chain is built from TRBV9 and TRBJ2-1; D is possibly TRBD2 (6 bases). Germline V gives CDR1 SGDLS, CDR2 YYNGEE. CDR3 size: 15 residues. Trimming took off 3 bases at V and 2 bases at J, with 12 bases between the two ends. CDR3 region: CASSASGGAYNEQFF. The CDR3 DNA reads as TGTGCCAGCAGCGCCTCTGGCGGGGCCTACAATGAGCAGTTCTTC. The variable domain in full, completed from reference TRBV9 and TRBJ2-1, reads DSGVTQTPKHLITATGQRVTLRCSPRSGDLSVYWYQQSLDQGLQFLIQYYNGEERAKGNILERFSAQQFPDLHSELNLSSLELGDSALYFCASSASGGAYNEQFFGPGTRLTVL.

The V and J genes are TRBV4-2 and TRBJ1-2; tentatively, D is TRBD1 (5 bases). Germline-derived CDR1 and CDR2 are LGHNA and YNFKEQ. V gave up 4 bases and J gave up 2 bases, with 11 bases separating them. This CDR3 is built from 14 residues. CDR3 DNA: TGTGCCAGCAGCCCGCCCAGGGTAAACTATGGCTACACCTTC. It yields the protein CASSPPRVNYGYTF.

The gene calls are TRBV27 and TRBJ1-5, with TRBD1 matching over 10 bases. The CDR3 spans 16 residues. Germline loops: CDR1 MNHEY, CDR2 SMNVEV (reference sequence). V shed 5 bases and J 6 bases; nucleotides not matched to a gene: 10. CDR3 sequence (DNA): TGTGCCAGCAGTACTCTCCGACAGGGGGCGTTTCAGCCCCAGCATTTT. This encodes CASSTLRQGAFQPQHF.

The rearrangement uses TRBV28 and TRBJ2-2, with D unresolved. Germline CDR1 and CDR2: MDHEN and SYDVKM. Trimming left V 6 bases short and J 4 bases short, with 12 bases between. The CDR3 has 14 residues. CDR3 in DNA: TGTGCCAGCAGCTATCAGCATAGCACCGGGGAGCTGTTTTTT. Residues: CASSYQHSTGELFF.

This chain links TRBV6-5 with TRBJ2-1, with 9 nucleotides matching TRBD1. Per germline, CDR1 MNHEY and CDR2 SVGAGI. Trimming cost V 2 bases and J 3 bases; bases outside gene matches: 2. The CDR3 has 15 residues. The CDR3 is CASSYDRGVYNEQFF. DNA of the CDR3: TGTGCCAGCAGTTACGACAGGGGGGTCTACAATGAGCAGTTCTTC.

The rearrangement links TRBV4-1 to TRBJ2-7, with a weak D call TRBD2 (5 bases). V was clipped by 1 base and J by 0 bases, with 10 bases between them. Looked up from germline, CDR1 is MGHRA and CDR2 is YSYEKL. CDR3 size: 15 residues. The CDR3 region is CASSQASFSSYEQYF. CDR3 DNA sequence: TGCGCCAGCAGCCAAGCTAGCTTCAGCTCCTACGAGCAGTACTTC.

This clone has a single count. The V call is TRBV5-1, the J call TRBJ1-4; possible D gene TRBD1, 5 bases. V gave up 0 bases and J gave up 10 bases, with 22 bases separating them. This CDR3 comprises 17 residues. CDR1 is SGHRS and CDR2 is YFSETQ in the germline V gene. The CDR3 reads CASSLAGVGIDGGKLFF. The CDR3 DNA follows: TGCGCCAGCAGCTTGGCCGGTGTAGGGATCGACGGGGGAAAACTGTTTTTT. Complete variable domain (other parts from reference TRBV5-1 and TRBJ1-4): KAGVTQTPRYLIKTRGQQVTLSCSPISGHRSVSWYQQTPGQGLQFLFEYFSETQRNKGNFPGRFSGRQFSNSRSEMNVSTLELGDSALYLCASSLAGVGIDGGKLFFGSGTQLSVL.

The rearrangement joins TRBV7-2 to TRBJ1-6; D possibly corresponds to TRBD1 (6 bases). The germline gives CDR1 SGHTA, CDR2 FQGNSA. The CDR3 extends over 15 amino acids. The ends were cut back, 7 bases at V and 3 bases at J, with 13 bases in the middle. The CDR3 sequence: CASTLWGHYNSPLHF. Here the CDR3 DNA reads TGTGCCAGCACCCTGTGGGGGCACTATAATTCACCCCTCCACTTT.

The rearrangement joins TRBV18 to TRBJ1-2; D may be TRBD1 (6 bases). V lost 6 bases to trimming and J lost 4 bases, with 12 bases between them. CDR3 size: 13 residues. Germline V gives CDR1 KGHSH, CDR2 LQKENI. DNA of the CDR3: TGTGCCAGCTCGCAAACAGGGTCCTATGGCTACACCTTC. The encoded protein is CASSQTGSYGYTF.

This chain uses TRBV30 with TRBJ2-7, with 8 bases identical to TRBD1. The CDR3 totals 14 residues. The V gene's germline CDR1 is GTSNPN and CDR2 SVGIG (reference sequence). V dropped 1 base and J dropped 7; count of bases not matched to a gene: 9. The CDR3 DNA reads as TGTGCCTGGAGTGGTGCAGGGGGCTCCGGGGAGCAGTACTTC. It is translated as CAWSGAGGSGEQYF.

The chain joins TRBV29-1 to TRBJ2-3; weak D call: TRBD1 (6 bases). The CDR3 totals 13 residues. Trimming stripped 5 bases from V and 0 bases from J, with 9 bases between. Germline CDR1 SQVTM, CDR2 ANQGSEA. The CDR3 DNA is TGCAGCGTTCCAGGGGTAAGCACAGATACGCAGTATTTT. This translates into CSVPGVSTDTQYF.

This clone appeared a few times. The chain recombines TRBV11-2 with TRBJ2-5; a possible D gene is TRBD1 (5 bases). The ends were cut back, 2 bases at V and 0 bases at J, with 7 bases in the middle. CDR1 is SGHAT and CDR2 is FQNNGV in the germline V gene. The CDR3 sequence is 14 residues long. In DNA form, the CDR3 reads TGTGCCAGCAGCTTACAGGACAACCAAGAGACCCAGTACTTC. It encodes CASSLQDNQETQYF.

The V and J genes are TRBV6-5 and TRBJ2-5; TRBD2 agrees at 7 bases. V was pared by 7 bases and J by 5 bases, with 10 bases of the junction left unmatched. The CDR3 length is 14 residues. Germline CDR1 MNHEY, CDR2 SVGAGI. The CDR3 DNA reads as TGTGCCAGCACTGGGGGGGGTAACAGGGAGACCCAGTACTTC. This encodes CASTGGGNRETQYF.

The chain links TRBV18 to TRBJ2-1, with D possibly TRBD2 on 5 matching bases. This CDR3 comprises 11 residues. V shed 3 bases and J shed 10 bases, with 7 bases lying between them. Per the germline V gene, CDR1 is KGHSH and CDR2 is LQKENI. The CDR3 bases are TGTGCCAGCTCACCCGGAGGCGAGCAGTTCTTC. Its protein is CASSPGGEQFF.

This clone occurred once. The V gene is TRBV7-2, the J gene TRBJ2-2; D is undetermined. The germline V gene encodes CDR1 SGHTA and CDR2 FQGNSA. Trimming took off 0 bases at V and 0 bases at J, with 5 bases between the two ends. The CDR3 totals 15 residues. The CDR3 is CASSLAKPNTGELFF. The DNA of the CDR3 is TGTGCCAGCAGCTTAGCCAAACCGAACACCGGGGAGCTGTTTTTT.

This chain joins TRBV18 and TRBJ1-1, with a possible D match to TRBD1 (5 bases). Germline-derived CDR1 and CDR2 are KGHSH and LQKENI. The CDR3 covers 14 residues. V was pared by 3 bases and J by 6 bases, with 14 bases between. CDR3 region: CASSPDSFNSEAFF. CDR3 DNA sequence: TGTGCCAGCTCACCCGACAGTTTCAACTCTGAAGCTTTCTTT.

The rearrangement uses TRBV3-1 (or the pseudogene TRBV3-2) and TRBJ1-3; a weak D match, TRBD1 (5 bases). CDR1 and CDR2 from the germline V gene are LGHDT and YNNKEL (reference sequence). The CDR3 consists of 15 residues. The V end was cut by 1 base, the J end by 5 bases, with 12 bases between. The CDR3: CASSQVRGGRNTIYF. CDR3 nucleotides: TGTGCCAGCAGCCAAGTGCGGGGGGGAAGAAACACCATATATTTT.

V is TRBV2 and J is TRBJ1-6, with 7 bases that match TRBD1. The V gene end was trimmed by 3 bases and the J gene end by 6 bases; junction bases not matched to a gene: 2. This CDR3 is 14 amino acids long. Germline CDR1 and CDR2: SNHLY and FYNNEI. CDR3 sequence (DNA): TGTGCCAGCAGTGACAGGGGGGGTAATTCACCCCTCCACTTT. This encodes CASSDRGGNSPLHF.

The gene calls are TRBV18 and TRBJ2-5; no definite D call. The CDR3 loop spans 13 amino acids. Germline CDR1 is KGHSH and CDR2 is LQKENI. Trimming stripped 3 bases from V and 3 bases from J, with 8 bases between. CDR3 nucleotide sequence: TGTGCCAGCTCACCGAGTCGGGAAGAGACCCAGTACTTC. This encodes CASSPSREETQYF.

This clone turned up a few times. This chain joins TRBV11-2 and TRBJ2-2; D perhaps matches TRBD2 (5 bases). The V gene's germline CDR1 is SGHAT and CDR2 FQNNGV. V was clipped by 1 base and J by 6 bases, with 15 bases between them. This CDR3 comprises 16 residues. CDR3 sequence: CASSLGTAALSGELFF. CDR3 in DNA: TGTGCCAGCAGCTTAGGGACTGCGGCACTGTCCGGGGAGCTGTTTTTT.

This clone was found once. This chain connects TRBV2 to TRBJ1-5; TRBD1 matches at 9 bases. J was trimmed by 7 bases and V by 6 bases; bases with no gene match: 7. The CDR3 extends over 14 amino acids. The V gene's germline CDR1 is SNHLY and CDR2 FYNNEI. The CDR3 DNA is TGTGCCAGCAGGGTAGGACAGGGGAGGCAGCCCCAGCATTTT. This gives the protein CASRVGQGRQPQHF.

The chain couples TRBV10-2 to TRBJ1-1; the D gene is possibly TRBD1 (6 bases). The V gene lost 6 bases and the J gene lost 8 bases, with 16 bases spanning the gap. The CDR3 consists of 13 residues. Germline V gives CDR1 WSHSY, CDR2 SAAADI. CDR3 sequence (DNA): TGCGCCAGCAGGATGGGGGGGCGACAAGAAGCTTTCTTT. Its protein is CASRMGGRQEAFF.

The chain carries TRBV18 and TRBJ1-1; possibly TRBD1 for D (6 bases). The CDR3 runs 16 residues. The V gene lost 2 bases and the J gene lost 4 bases, with 17 bases spanning the gap. The germline CDR1 and CDR2 sequences are KGHSH and LQKENI. The CDR3 spells CASSPIHRAGATEAFF. Written as DNA, the CDR3 is TGTGCCAGCTCACCAATTCACAGGGCGGGCGCCACTGAAGCTTTCTTT.

This clone was seen more than once but under ten times. CDR3 DNA sequence: TGTGCCAGCAGCTTCATGTCCGCCAATGAGCAGTTCTTC. This encodes CASSFMSANEQFF. The genes are TRBV7-9 and TRBJ2-1; D not resolved. Germline V CDR1 and CDR2: SEHNR, FQNEAQ (reference sequence). V lost 3 bases and J 6 bases, leaving 9 bases between the germline ends. The CDR3 spans 13 residues. The full variable domain, in which reference TRBV7-9 and TRBJ2-1 provide the parts outside the CDR3, is DTGVSQNPRHKITKRGQNVTFRCDPISEHNRLYWYRQTLGQGPEFLTYFQNEAQLEKSRLLSDRFSAERPKGSFSTLEIQRTEQGDSAMYLCASSFMSANEQFFGPGTRLTVL.

This clone was detected only once. The genes are TRBV27 and TRBJ1-2, with 8 nucleotides matching TRBD1. Germline loops: CDR1 MNHEY, CDR2 SMNVEV (reference sequence). The V and J ends lost 2 bases and 7 bases, in that order; junction bases with no gene match: 3. The CDR3 sequence is 13 residues long. The CDR3 spells CASSLQGASGYTF. CDR3 bases: TGTGCCAGCAGTTTACAGGGGGCAAGTGGCTACACCTTC.

The V and J genes are TRBV7-6 and TRBJ2-3; D could derive from TRBD1 or TRBD2 (5 bases each). V was shortened by 3 bases and J by 0 bases, with 7 bases between the two germline ends. The CDR3 is 14 residues long. CDR1 SGHVS and CDR2 FNYEAQ come from the germline V gene. The CDR3 spells CASSFGGSTDTQYF. The CDR3 DNA reads TGTGCCAGCAGCTTTGGGGGAAGCACAGATACGCAGTATTTT.

This chain connects TRBV18 to TRBJ1-2, with a possible D match to TRBD1 (5 bases). The germline V gene encodes CDR1 KGHSH and CDR2 LQKENI. The CDR3 loop spans 16 amino acids. V lost 3 bases, J lost 4 bases, and 18 bases lay in between. The chain's CDR3 is CASSPRAQGLTYGYTF. The CDR3 coding sequence is TGTGCCAGCTCACCCCGGGCGCAGGGCTTAACCTATGGCTACACCTTC.